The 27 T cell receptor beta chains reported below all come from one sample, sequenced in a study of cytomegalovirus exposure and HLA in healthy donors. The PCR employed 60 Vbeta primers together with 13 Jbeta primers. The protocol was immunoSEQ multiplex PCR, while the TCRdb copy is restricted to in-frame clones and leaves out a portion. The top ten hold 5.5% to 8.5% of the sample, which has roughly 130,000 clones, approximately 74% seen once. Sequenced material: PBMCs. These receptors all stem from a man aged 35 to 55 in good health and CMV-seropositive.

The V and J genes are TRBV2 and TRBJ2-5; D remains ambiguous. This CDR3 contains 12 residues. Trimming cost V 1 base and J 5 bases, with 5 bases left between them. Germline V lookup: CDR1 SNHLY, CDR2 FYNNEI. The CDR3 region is CASSEVRETQYF. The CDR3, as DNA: TGTGCCAGCAGTGAAGTGCGGGAGACCCAGTACTTC.

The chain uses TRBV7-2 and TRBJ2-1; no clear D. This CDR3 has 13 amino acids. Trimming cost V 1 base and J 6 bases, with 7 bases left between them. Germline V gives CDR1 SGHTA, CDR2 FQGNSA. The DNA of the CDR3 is TGTGCCAGCAGCTTAGGTGGCTCCAATGAGCAGTTCTTC. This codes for CASSLGGSNEQFF.

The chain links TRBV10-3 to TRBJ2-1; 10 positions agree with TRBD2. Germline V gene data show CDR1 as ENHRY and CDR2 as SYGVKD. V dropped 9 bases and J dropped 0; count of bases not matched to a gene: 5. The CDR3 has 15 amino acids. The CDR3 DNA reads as TGTGCCATGGGGGCTAGCGGGAGCTCCTACAATGAGCAGTTCTTC. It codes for CAMGASGSSYNEQFF.

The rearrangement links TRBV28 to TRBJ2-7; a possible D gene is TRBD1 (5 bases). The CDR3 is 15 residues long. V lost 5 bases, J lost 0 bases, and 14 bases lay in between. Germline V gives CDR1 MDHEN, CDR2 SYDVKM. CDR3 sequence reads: CASSPSDTHSYEQYF. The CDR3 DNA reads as TGTGCCAGCAGTCCGTCGGACACCCACTCCTACGAGCAGTACTTC.

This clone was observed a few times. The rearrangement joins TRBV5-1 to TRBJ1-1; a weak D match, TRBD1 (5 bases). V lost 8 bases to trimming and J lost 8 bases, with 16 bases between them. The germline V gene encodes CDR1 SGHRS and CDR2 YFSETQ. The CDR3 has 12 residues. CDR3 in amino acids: CASTEAGLEAFF. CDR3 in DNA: TGCGCCAGTACCGAGGCAGGGTTGGAAGCTTTCTTT.

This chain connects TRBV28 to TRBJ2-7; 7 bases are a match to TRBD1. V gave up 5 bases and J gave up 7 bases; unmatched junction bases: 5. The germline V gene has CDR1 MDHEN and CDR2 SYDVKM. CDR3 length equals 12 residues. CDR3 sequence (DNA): TGTGCCAGCAGTCTTACAGGGGTTGAGCAGTACTTC. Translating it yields CASSLTGVEQYF.

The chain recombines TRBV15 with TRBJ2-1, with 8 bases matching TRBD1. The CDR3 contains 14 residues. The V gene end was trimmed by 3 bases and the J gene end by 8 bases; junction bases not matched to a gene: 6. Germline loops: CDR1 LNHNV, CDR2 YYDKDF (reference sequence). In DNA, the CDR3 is TGTGCCACCAGCAGCCGACAGGGGATCGATGAGCAGTTCTTC. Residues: CATSSRQGIDEQFF.

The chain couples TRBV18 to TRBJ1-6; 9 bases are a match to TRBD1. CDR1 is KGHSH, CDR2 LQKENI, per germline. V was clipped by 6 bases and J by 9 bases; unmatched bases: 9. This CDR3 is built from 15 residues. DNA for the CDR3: TGTGCCAGCTCGGGGCAGGGACAGGGTGTTTCACCCCTCCACTTT. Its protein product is CASSGQGQGVSPLHF.

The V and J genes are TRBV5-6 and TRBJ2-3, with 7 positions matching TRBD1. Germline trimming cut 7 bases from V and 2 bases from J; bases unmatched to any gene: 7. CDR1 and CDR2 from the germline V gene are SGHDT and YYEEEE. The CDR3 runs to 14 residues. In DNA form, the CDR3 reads TGTGCCAGCGCTGGGACAGCCAACACAGATACGCAGTATTTT. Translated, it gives CASAGTANTDTQYF.

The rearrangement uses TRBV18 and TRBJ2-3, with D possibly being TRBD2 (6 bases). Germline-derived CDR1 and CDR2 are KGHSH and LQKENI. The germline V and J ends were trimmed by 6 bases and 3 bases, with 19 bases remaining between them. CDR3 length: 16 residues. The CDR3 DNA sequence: TGTGCCAGCTCCCTCTTTAGTAGGGAGGCGACAGATACGCAGTATTTT. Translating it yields CASSLFSREATDTQYF.

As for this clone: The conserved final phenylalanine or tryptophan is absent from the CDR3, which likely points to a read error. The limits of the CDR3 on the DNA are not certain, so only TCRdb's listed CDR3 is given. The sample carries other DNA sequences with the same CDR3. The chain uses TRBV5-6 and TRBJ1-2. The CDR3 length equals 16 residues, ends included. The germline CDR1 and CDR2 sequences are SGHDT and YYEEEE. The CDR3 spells CASSFVRLGNQGGIGI.

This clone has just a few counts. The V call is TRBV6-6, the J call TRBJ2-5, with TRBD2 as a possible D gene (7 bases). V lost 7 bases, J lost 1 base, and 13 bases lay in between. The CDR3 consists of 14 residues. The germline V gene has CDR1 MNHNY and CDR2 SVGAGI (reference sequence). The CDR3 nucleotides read TGTGCCAGCAAGGTGGGGGGGCCCCAAGAGACCCAGTACTTC. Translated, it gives CASKVGGPQETQYF.

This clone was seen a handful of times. CDR3 nucleotide sequence: TGTGCCAGCAGATCGGGAGACGGGGAGCTGTTTTTT. Protein sequence: CASRSGDGELFF. V gene TRBV7-9 combines with J gene TRBJ2-2, with D perhaps TRBD2 (6 bases). This CDR3 has 12 residues. The V gene lost 6 bases and the J gene lost 7 bases, with 9 bases spanning the gap. From germline, CDR1 is SEHNR and CDR2 FQNEAQ (reference sequence).

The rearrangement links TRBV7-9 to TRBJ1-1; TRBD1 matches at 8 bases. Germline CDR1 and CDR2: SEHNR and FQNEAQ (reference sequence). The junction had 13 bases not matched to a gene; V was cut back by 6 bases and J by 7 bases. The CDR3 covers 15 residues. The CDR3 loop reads CASSYLDRALYEAFF. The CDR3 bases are TGTGCCAGCAGTTACTTGGACAGGGCTCTTTATGAAGCTTTCTTT.

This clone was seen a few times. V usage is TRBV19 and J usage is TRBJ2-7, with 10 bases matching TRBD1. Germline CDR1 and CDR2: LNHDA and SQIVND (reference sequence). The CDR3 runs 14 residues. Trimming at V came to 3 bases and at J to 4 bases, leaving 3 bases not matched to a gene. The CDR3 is CASSIRQGAYEQYF. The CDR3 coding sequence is TGTGCCAGTAGTATCAGACAGGGGGCATACGAGCAGTACTTC.

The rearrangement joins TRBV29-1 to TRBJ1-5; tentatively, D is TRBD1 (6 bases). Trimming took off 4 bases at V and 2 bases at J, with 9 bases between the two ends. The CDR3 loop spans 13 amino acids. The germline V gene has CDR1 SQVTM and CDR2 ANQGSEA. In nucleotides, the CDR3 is TGCAGCGTTGGCGGGGGCGGCAATCAGCCCCAGCATTTT. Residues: CSVGGGGNQPQHF.

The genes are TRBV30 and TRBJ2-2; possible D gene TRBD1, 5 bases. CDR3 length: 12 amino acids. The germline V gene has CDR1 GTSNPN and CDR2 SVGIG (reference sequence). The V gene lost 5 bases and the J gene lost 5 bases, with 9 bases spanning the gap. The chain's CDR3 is CAWSRDTGELFF. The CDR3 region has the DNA TGTGCCTGGTCCAGGGATACCGGGGAGCTGTTTTTT.

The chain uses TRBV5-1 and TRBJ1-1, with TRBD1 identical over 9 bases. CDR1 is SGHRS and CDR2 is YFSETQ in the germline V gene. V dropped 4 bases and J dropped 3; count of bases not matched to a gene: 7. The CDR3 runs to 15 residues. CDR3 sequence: CASSPRTGEDTEAFF. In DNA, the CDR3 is TGCGCCAGCAGCCCGAGGACAGGGGAGGACACTGAAGCTTTCTTT.

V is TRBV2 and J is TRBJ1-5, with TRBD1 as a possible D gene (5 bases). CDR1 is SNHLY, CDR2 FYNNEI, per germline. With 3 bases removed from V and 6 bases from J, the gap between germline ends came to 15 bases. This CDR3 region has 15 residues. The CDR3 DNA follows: TGTGCCAGCAGTGAGGGGGGGTTTACAAGTCAGCCCCAGCATTTT. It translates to CASSEGGFTSQPQHF.

The CDR3 nucleotides are TGCGCCAGCAGCCCTTATGAGGATGAGCAGTTCTTC. Its translation is CASSPYEDEQFF. The J gene is TRBJ2-1, the V gene TRBV5-1; D is uncertain. Germline-derived CDR1 and CDR2 are SGHRS and YFSETQ. The CDR3 consists of 12 residues. Trimming pared 4 bases from V and 8 bases from J, leaving 10 bases between.

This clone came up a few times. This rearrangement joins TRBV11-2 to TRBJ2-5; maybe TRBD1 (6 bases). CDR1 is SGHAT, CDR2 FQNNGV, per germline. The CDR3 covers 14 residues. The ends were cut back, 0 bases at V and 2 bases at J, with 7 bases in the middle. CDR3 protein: CASSLEGHQETQYF. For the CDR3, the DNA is TGTGCCAGCAGCTTAGAGGGACATCAAGAGACCCAGTACTTC.

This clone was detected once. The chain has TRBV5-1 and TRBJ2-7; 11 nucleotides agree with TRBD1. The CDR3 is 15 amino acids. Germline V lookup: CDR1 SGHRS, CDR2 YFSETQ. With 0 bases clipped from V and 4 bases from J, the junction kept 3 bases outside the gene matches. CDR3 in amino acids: CASSLGGQGAYEQYF. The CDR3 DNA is TGCGCCAGCAGCTTGGGCGGACAGGGGGCTTACGAGCAGTACTTC.

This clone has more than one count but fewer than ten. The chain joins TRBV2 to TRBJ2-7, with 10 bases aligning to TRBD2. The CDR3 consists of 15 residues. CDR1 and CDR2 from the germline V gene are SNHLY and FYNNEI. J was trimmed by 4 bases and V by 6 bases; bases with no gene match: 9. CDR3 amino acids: CASRRIAGGTYEQYF. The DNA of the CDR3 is TGTGCCAGCAGAAGAATAGCGGGAGGCACGTACGAGCAGTACTTC.

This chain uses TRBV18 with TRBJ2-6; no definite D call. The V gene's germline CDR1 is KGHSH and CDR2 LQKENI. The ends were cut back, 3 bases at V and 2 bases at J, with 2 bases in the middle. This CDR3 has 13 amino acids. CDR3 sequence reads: CASSPTGANVLTF. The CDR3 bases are TGTGCCAGCTCACCTACTGGGGCCAACGTCCTGACTTTC.

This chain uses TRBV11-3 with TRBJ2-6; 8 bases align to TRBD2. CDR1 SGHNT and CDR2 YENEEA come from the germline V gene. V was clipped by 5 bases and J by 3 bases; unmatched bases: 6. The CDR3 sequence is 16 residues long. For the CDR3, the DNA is TGTGCCAGCAGCCTCGGGGGGGGACTTGGGGCCAACGTCCTGACTTTC. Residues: CASSLGGGLGANVLTF.

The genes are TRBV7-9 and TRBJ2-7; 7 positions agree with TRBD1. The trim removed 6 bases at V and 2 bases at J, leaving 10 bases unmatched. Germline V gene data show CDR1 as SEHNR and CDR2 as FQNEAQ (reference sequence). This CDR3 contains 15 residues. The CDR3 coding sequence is TGTGCCAGCAGTAACCGGGACAGACTACCCTACGAGCAGTACTTC. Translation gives CASSNRDRLPYEQYF.

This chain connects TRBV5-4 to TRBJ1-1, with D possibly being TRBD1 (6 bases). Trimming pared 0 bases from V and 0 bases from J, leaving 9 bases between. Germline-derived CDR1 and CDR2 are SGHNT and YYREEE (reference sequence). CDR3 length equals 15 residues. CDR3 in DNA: TGTGCCAGCAGCTTGGGGGGGCCGGTGAACACTGAAGCTTTCTTT. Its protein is CASSLGGPVNTEAFF.